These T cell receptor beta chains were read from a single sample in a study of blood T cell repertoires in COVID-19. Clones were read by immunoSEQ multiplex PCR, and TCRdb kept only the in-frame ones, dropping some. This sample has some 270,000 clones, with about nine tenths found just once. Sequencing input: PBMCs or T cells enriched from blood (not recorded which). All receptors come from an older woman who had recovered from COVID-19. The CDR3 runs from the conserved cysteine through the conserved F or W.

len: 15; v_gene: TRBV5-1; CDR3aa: CASSFTSGSLNEQFF
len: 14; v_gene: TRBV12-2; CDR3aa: CASRPPIVPNTQYF
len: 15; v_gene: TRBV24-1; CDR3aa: CATSDSRVGNTEAFF
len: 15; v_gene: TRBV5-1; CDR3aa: CASSRGGTSNYEQYF
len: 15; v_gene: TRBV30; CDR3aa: CAWSPYSLPGNTIYF
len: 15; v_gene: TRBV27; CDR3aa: CASSLIRGFGNEQFF
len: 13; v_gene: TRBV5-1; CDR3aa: CASSFTGPDTQYF
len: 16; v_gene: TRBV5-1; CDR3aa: CASSPGTSGGYNEQFF
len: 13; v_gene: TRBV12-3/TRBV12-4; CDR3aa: CASSRLSNQPQHF
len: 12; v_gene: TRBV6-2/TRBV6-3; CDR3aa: CASSWTTYEQYF
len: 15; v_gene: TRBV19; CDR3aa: CASRDGWRGNQPQHF
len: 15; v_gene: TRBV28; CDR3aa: CASSFSTGGWYEQYF
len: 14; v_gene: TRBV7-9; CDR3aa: CASSNRDNTDTQYF
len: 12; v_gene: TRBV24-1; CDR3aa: CATSDLGTILYF
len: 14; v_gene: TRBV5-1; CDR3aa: CASSGAGMGETQYF
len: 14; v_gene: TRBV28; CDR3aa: CASFNPRSTDTQYF